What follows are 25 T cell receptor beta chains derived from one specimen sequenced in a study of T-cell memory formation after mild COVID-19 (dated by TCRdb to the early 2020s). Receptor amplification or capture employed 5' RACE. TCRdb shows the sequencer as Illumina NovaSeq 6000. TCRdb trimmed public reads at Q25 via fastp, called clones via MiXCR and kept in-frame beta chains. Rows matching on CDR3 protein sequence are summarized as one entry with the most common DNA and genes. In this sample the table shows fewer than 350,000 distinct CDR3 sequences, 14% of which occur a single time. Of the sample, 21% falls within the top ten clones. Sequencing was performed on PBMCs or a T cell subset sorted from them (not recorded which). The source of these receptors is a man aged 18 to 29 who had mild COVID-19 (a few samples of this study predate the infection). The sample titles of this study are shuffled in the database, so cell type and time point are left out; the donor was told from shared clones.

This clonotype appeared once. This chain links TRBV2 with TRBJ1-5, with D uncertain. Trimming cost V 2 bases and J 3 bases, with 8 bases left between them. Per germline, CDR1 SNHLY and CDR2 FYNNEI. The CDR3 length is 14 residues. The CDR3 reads CASSESAFNQPQHF. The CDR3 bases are TGTGCCAGCAGTGAATCGGCTTTCAATCAGCCCCAGCATTTT.

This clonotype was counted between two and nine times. CDR3 amino acids: CASSQAQTGGSTDTQYF. The CDR3 DNA reads TGCGCCAGCAGCCAAGCCCAAACAGGGGGCAGCACAGATACGCAGTATTTT. V gene TRBV4-1 combines with J gene TRBJ2-3, with 9 bases aligning to TRBD1. The CDR3 totals 17 residues. Germline V gives CDR1 MGHRA, CDR2 YSYEKL. V shed 1 base, J shed 0 bases, and the junction held 5 bases outside the gene matches.

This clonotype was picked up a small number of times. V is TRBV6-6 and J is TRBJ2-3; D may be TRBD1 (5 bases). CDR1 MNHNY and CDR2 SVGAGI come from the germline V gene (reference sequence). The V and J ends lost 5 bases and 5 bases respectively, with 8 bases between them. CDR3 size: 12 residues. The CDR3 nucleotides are TGTGCCAGCAGTAACAGGCGAGATACGCAGTATTTT. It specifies CASSNRRDTQYF.

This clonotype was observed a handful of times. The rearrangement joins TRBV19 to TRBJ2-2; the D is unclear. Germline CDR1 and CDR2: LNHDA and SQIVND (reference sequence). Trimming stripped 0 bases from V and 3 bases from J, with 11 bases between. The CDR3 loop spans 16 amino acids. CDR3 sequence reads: CASSIDRNTYTGELFF. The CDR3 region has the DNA TGTGCCAGTAGTATAGATAGGAACACCTACACCGGGGAGCTGTTTTTT. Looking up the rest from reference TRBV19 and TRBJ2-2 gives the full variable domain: DGGITQSPKYLFRKEGQNVTLSCEQNLNHDAMYWYRQDPGQGLRLIYYSQIVNDFQKGDIAEGYSVSREKKESFPLTVTSAQKNPTAFYLCASSIDRNTYTGELFFGEGSRLTVL.

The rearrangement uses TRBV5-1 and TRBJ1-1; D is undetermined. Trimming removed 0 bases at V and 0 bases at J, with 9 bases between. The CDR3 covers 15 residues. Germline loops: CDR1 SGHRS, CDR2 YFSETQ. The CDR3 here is CASSLDGGVNTEAFF. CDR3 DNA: TGCGCCAGCAGCTTGGACGGAGGAGTGAACACTGAAGCTTTCTTT.

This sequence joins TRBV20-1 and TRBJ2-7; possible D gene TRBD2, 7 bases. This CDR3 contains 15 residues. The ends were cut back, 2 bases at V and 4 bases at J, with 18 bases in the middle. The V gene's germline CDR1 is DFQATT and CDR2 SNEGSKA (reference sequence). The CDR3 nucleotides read TGCAGTGCTAGATTCCGGCGGGGGCTCATTTACGAGCAGTACGTC. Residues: CSARFRRGLIYEQYV.

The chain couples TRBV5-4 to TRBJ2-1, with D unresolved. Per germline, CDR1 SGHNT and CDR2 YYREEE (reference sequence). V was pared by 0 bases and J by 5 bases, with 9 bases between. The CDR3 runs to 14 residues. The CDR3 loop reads CASSLAAANNEQFF. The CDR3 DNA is TGTGCCAGCAGCTTGGCCGCAGCTAACAATGAGCAGTTCTTC.

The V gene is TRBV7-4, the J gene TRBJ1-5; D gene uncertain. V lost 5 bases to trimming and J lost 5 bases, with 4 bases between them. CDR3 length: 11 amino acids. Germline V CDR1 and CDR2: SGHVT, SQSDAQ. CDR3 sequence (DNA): TGTGCCAGCAGCCACGATCAGCCCCAGCATTTT. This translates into CASSHDQPQHF.

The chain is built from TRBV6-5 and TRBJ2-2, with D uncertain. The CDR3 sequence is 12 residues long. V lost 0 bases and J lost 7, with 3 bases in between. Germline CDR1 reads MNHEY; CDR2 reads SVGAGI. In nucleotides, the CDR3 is TGTGCCAGCAGTTACTCACGCGGGGAGCTGTTTTTT. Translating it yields CASSYSRGELFF.

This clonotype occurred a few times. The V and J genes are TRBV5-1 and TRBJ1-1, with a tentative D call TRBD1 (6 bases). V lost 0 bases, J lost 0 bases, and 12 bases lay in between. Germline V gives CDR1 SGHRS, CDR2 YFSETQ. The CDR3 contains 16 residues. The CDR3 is CASSLAPWTVNTEAFF. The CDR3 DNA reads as TGCGCCAGCAGCTTGGCTCCCTGGACAGTGAACACTGAAGCTTTCTTT.

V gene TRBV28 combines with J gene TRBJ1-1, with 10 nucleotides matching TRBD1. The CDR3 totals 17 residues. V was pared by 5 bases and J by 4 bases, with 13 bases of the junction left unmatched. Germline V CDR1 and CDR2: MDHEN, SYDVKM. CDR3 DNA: TGTGCCAGCAGTAACCGGGACAGGGGAAGACGTAGCACTGAAGCTTTCTTT. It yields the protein CASSNRDRGRRSTEAFF.

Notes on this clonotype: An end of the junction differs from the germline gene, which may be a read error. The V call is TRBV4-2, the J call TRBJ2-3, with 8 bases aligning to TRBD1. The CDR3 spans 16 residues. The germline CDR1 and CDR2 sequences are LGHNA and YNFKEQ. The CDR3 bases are TGCGCCAGCAGCCCGGACAGGGCTTTTGGCACAGATACGCAGTATTTT. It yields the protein CASSPDRAFGTDTQYF.

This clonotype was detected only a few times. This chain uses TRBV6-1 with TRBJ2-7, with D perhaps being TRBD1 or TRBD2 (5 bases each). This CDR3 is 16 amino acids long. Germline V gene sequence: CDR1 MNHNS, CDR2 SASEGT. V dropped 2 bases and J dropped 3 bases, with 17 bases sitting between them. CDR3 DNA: TGTGCCAGCAGTGAATGGTTCCGGGACGCTAGCTACGAGCAGTACGTC. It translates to CASSEWFRDASYEQYV.

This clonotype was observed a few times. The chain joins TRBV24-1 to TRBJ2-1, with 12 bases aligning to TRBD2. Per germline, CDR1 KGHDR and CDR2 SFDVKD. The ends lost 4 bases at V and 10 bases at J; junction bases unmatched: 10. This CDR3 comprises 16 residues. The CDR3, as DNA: TGTGCCACCAGTGACCCACTAGCGGGGGGTATTTTCGAGCAGTTCTTC. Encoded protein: CATSDPLAGGIFEQFF.

Here the CDR3 DNA reads TGTGCCAGCAGCTCCTCGGACAGAACTTACGAGCAGTACGTC. Residues: CASSSSDRTYEQYV. The chain couples TRBV6-5 to TRBJ2-7; TRBD1 might be the D (6 bases). CDR3 length: 14 amino acids. V was trimmed by 6 bases and J by 4 bases, leaving 16 bases between them. The germline gives CDR1 MNHEY, CDR2 SVGAGI.

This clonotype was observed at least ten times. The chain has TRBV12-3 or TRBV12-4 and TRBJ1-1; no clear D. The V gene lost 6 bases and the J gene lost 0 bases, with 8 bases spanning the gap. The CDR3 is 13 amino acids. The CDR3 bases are TGTGCCAGCAGCTTCGGGCTGAACACTGAAGCTTTCTTT. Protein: CASSFGLNTEAFF.

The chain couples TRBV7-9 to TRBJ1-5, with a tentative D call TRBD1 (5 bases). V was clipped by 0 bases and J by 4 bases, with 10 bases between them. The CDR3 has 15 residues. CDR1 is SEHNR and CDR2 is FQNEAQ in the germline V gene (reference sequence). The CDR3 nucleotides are TGTGCCAGCAGCTTAGCAGGGGTTGGTAATCAGCCCCAGCATTTT. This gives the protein CASSLAGVGNQPQHF.

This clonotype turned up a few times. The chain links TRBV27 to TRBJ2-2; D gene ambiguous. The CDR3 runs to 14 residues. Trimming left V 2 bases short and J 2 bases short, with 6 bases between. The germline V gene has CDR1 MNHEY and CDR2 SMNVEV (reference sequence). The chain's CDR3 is CASSLVQNTGELFF. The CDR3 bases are TGTGCCAGCAGTTTAGTACAAAACACCGGGGAGCTGTTTTTT.

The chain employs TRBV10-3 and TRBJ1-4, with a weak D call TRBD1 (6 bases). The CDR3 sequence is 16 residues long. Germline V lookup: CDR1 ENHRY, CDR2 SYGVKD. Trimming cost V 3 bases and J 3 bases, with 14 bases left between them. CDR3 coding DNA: TGTGCCATCAGTGAAATAGGGGGGTCGGCTAATGAAAAACTGTTTTTT. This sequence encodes CAISEIGGSANEKLFF.

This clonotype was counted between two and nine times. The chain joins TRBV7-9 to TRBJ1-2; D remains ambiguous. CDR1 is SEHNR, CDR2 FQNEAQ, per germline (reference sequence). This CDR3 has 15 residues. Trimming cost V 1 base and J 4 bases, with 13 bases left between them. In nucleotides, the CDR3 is TGTGCCAGCAGCTTAGAGGGAGTGGCGGTCTATGGCTACACCTTC. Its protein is CASSLEGVAVYGYTF.

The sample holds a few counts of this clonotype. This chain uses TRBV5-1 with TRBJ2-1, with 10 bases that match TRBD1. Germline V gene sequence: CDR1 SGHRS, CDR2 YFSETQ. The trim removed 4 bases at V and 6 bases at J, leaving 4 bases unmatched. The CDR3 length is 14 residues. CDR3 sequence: CASSGRDRGNEQFF. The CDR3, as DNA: TGCGCCAGCAGCGGCCGGGACAGGGGCAATGAGCAGTTCTTC. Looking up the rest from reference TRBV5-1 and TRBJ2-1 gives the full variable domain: KAGVTQTPRYLIKTRGQQVTLSCSPISGHRSVSWYQQTPGQGLQFLFEYFSETQRNKGNFPGRFSGRQFSNSRSEMNVSTLELGDSALYLCASSGRDRGNEQFFGPGTRLTVL.

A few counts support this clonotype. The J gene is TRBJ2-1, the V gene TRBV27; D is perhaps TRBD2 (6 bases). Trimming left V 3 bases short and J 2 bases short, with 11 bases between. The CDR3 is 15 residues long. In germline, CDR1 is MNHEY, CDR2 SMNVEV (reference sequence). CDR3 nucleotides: TGTGCCAGCAGTTTTCTCGGGACTCCCTACAATGAGCAGTTCTTC. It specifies CASSFLGTPYNEQFF.

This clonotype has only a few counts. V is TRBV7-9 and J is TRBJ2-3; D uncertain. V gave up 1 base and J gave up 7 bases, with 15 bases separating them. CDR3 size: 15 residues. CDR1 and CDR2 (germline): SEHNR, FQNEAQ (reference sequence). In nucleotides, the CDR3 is TGTGCCAGCAGCTTAGACCCCCGACCGGCTAATACGCAGTATTTT. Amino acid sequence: CASSLDPRPANTQYF.

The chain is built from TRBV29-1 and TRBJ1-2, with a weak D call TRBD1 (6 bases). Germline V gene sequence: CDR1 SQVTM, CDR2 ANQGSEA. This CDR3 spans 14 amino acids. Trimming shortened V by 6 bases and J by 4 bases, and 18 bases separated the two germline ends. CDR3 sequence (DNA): TGCAGCGTAGAGGGGACATCCGCCTTCTATGGCTACACCTTC. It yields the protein CSVEGTSAFYGYTF. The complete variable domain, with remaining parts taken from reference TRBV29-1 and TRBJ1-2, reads SAVISQKPSRDICQRGTSLTIQCQVDSQVTMMFWYRQQPGQSLTLIATANQGSEATYESGFVIDKFPISRPNLTFSTLTVSNMSPEDSSIYLCSVEGTSAFYGYTFGSGTRLTVV.

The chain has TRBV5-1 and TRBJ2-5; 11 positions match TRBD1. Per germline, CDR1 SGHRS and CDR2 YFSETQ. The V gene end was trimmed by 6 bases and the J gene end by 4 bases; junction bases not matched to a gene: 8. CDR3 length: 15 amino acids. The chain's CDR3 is CASTLGQGAGETQYF. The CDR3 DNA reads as TGCGCCAGCACACTCGGACAGGGGGCGGGAGAGACCCAGTACTTC.